This T cell receptor (beta chain) was captured by sequencing in a study of blood T cell repertoires in COVID-19. The wider study: The United States, Italy and Spain provided the acute and convalescent COVID-19 samples.

As handled by the study authors: The authors estimated nucleated cell counts from reference gene primer amplification. Data came from immunoSEQ multiplex PCR; TCRdb stores just in-frame clones and leaves some out. V and J calls and clone size are as listed in that table; D and trimming were resolved from the DNA. The repertoire holds some 83,000 clones, with 88% as singletons. V shed 6 bases and J 0 bases; nucleotides not matched to a gene: 2. The CDR3 has 15 residues. CDR1 is WSHSY and CDR2 is SAAADI in the germline V gene. This chain joins TRBV10-2 and TRBJ2-3; 11 bases are a match to TRBD2. This sequence originates from a man in his 60s with acute or convalescent COVID-19. The sequenced sample was peripheral blood. In DNA form, the CDR3 reads TGCGCCAGCAGGTGGACTAGCGGGAGCACAGATACGCAGTATTTT. Translating gives CASRWTSGSTDTQYF.